Given below is one T cell receptor (beta chain) in context. The antigen is unknown. The data were taken from a study of cytomegalovirus exposure and HLA in healthy donors. Use of 60 Vbeta and 13 Jbeta primers characterized the PCR. In the authors' methods: Approximately 9.9 million shared chains were among the approximately 76 million unique TCR beta chains that a later analysis counted. The table came from immunoSEQ multiplex PCR; TCRdb's copy has only in-frame clones and leaves some out. The V and J calls and clone size are taken from that table; D and trimming were inferred from the DNA. The sample table sets out over 100,000 clones. General study points: Further analysis, carried out later, found HLA-associated TCR beta chains more clonally expanded than equally common other chains.

The trim removed 4 bases at V and 3 bases at J, leaving 17 bases unmatched. The germline gives CDR1 SGHTS, CDR2 YDEGEE. The CDR3 is made up of 18 amino acids. Input material: PBMCs. The genes are TRBV5-8 and TRBJ2-5; 8 nucleotides line up with TRBD2. This sequence was found in a man aged 18 to 30 in good health and CMV-seronegative. This CDR3 is CASSRYKTSGGLKETQYF. Here the CDR3 DNA reads TGTGCCAGCAGCCGATACAAAACGAGCGGGGGCCTAAAAGAGACCCAGTACTTC.